A single sample is the source of the 9 T cell receptor beta chains below, sequenced in a study of metastatic and nonmetastatic thyroid tumors. Among the patients, none had received any treatment before thyroid surgery. TCRdb used MiXCR to call clones anew from the PCR reads. Here the sample spans 20,000 to 30,000 clones, approximately 20% being singletons. Sequencing was done on a sample of blood. The receptors come from a female donor with papillary thyroid cancer or a benign thyroid nodule (not recorded which). Some clones in this sample may be carry-over from other donors' samples.

The chain recombines TRBV19 with TRBJ1-2; no clear D. This CDR3 region has 12 residues. The V and J ends lost 11 bases and 2 bases respectively, with 12 bases between them. Looked up from germline, CDR1 is LNHDA and CDR2 is SQIVND (reference sequence). This chain's CDR3 is CAYVAENYGYTF. The CDR3 region has the DNA TGTGCCTACGTGGCGGAGAACTATGGCTACACCTTC.

This rearrangement joins TRBV18 to TRBJ1-5; 7 nucleotides line up with TRBD1. CDR3 length: 14 residues. Germline values: CDR1 KGHSH, CDR2 LQKENI. The V gene end was trimmed by 3 bases and the J gene end by 10 bases; junction bases not matched to a gene: 9. Here the CDR3 reads CASSPTNTGVPQHF. Here the CDR3 DNA reads TGTGCCAGCTCACCCACCAACACAGGGGTTCCCCAGCATTTT.

The chain uses TRBV3-1 and TRBJ2-7; the D is unclear. Germline CDR1 LGHDT, CDR2 YNNKEL (reference sequence). There are 12 residues in the CDR3. The germline V and J ends were trimmed by 1 base and 7 bases, with 8 bases remaining between them. CDR3 DNA: TGTGCCAGCAGCCAAGCCCGGAAGGAGCAGTACTTC. As protein: CASSQARKEQYF.

The count of this clone is one. J is TRBJ1-2 and V is TRBV9; D gene uncertain. The CDR3 contains 13 residues. Germline CDR1 and CDR2: SGDLS and YYNGEE. V was cut by 4 bases and J by 7 bases, with 14 bases left in between. The chain's CDR3 is CASSPEGYGGYTF. In DNA form, the CDR3 reads TGTGCCAGCAGCCCCGAAGGGTACGGTGGCTACACCTTC.

The chain has TRBV18 and TRBJ1-5; 9 nucleotides line up with TRBD1. The CDR3 consists of 14 residues. Germline V gene lookup returns CDR1 KGHSH and CDR2 LQKENI. Germline trimming cut 6 bases from V and 6 bases from J; bases unmatched to any gene: 6. CDR3 loop: CASSTTGGIQPQHF. CDR3 nucleotides: TGTGCCAGCTCTACGACAGGGGGGATTCAGCCCCAGCATTTT.

The chain couples TRBV7-2 to TRBJ2-1; 8 positions match TRBD2. Germline trimming cut 3 bases from V and 8 bases from J; bases unmatched to any gene: 6. The CDR3 is 14 amino acids. Germline loops: CDR1 SGHTA, CDR2 FQGNSA. The CDR3 region is CASSLAGGGHEQFF. The CDR3 bases are TGTGCCAGCAGCTTGGCGGGAGGAGGCCATGAGCAGTTCTTC. The full variable domain, rest sourced from reference TRBV7-2 and TRBJ2-1, is GAGVSQSPSNKVTEKGKDVELRCDPISGHTALYWYRQSLGQGLEFLIYFQGNSAPDKSGLPSDRFSAERTGGSVSTLTIQRTQQEDSAVYLCASSLAGGGHEQFFGPGTRLTVL.

About this clone itself: This may be a read error, as it is one base from a much larger clone. Other nucleotide sequences from this sample produce the same CDR3. V usage is TRBV5-6 and J usage is TRBJ2-1; 7 nucleotides match TRBD2. This CDR3 spans 13 amino acids. Germline CDR1 is SGHDT and CDR2 is YYEEEE. The CDR3 coding sequence is TGTGCCAGCCGGGAGGAAGGATACAACGAGCAGTTCTTC. This codes for CASREEGYNEQFF.

This CDR3 reads CATRGGGGDTVELFF. CDR3 sequence (DNA): TGTGCCACCAGGGGCGGCGGGGGAGACACTGTGGAGCTGTTTTTT. The chain links TRBV24-1 to TRBJ2-2, with 7 bases aligning to TRBD2. Germline V gives CDR1 KGHDR, CDR2 SFDVKD. V was clipped by 7 bases and J by 10 bases; unmatched bases: 14. This CDR3 comprises 15 residues.

In its sample, this clone was seen many times. The chain employs TRBV19 and TRBJ1-5; D is ambiguous. The CDR3 is made up of 13 amino acids. Trimming removed 3 bases from V and 7 bases from J, with 10 bases in between. The germline V gene encodes CDR1 LNHDA and CDR2 SQIVND (reference sequence). The CDR3 protein is CASSMAGSQPQHF. The CDR3 region has the DNA TGTGCCAGTAGTATGGCAGGTAGCCAGCCCCAGCATTTT.